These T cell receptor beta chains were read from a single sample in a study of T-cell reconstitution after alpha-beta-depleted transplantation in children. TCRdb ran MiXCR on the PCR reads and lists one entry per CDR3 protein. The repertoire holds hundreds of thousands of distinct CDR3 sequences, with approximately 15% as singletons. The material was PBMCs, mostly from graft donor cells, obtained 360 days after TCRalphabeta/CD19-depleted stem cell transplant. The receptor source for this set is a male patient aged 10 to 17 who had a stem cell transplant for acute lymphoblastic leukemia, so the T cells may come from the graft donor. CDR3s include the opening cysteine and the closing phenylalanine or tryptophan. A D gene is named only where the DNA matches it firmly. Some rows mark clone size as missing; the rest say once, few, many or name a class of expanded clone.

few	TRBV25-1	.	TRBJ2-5	CASNGVQETQYF	TGTGCCAGCAACGGGGTACAAGAGACCCAGTACTTC
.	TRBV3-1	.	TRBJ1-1	CASSRGGTGDTEAFF	TGTGCCAGCAGCCGGGGGGGTACGGGGGACACTGAAGCTTTCTTT
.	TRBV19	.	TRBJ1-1	CASSAVGGRMNTEAFF	TGTGCCAGTAGCGCAGTTGGAGGACGAATGAACACTGAAGCTTTCTTT
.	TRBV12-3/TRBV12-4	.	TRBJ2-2	CASSRIGELFF	TGTGCCAGCAGTCGAATCGGGGAGCTGTTTTTT
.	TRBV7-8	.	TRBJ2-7	CASSLVGAVYEQYF	TGTGCCAGCAGCTTAGTGGGGGCAGTTTACGAGCAGTACTTC
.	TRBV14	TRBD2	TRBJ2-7	CASSHSGRAFESSYEQYF	TGTGCCAGCAGCCATAGCGGGAGGGCGTTCGAGAGCTCCTACGAGCAGTACTTC
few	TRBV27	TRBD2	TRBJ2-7	CASSPLSASGGREQYF	TGTGCCAGCAGTCCACTCTCCGCCTCGGGGGGGCGTGAGCAGTACTTC
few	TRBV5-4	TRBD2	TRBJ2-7	CASSFGTTLYEQYF	TGTGCCAGCAGCTTTGGGACTACTCTCTACGAGCAGTACTTC
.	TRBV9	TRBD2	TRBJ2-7	CASSVVAGEFYEQYF	TGTGCCAGCAGCGTCGTAGCGGGAGAATTCTACGAGCAGTACTTC
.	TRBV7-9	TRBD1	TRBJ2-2	CASRDRYLAGELFF	TGTGCCAGCAGGGACAGGTACCTCGCCGGGGAGCTGTTTTTT
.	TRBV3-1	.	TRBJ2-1	CASSRGIGDEQFF	TGTGCCAGCAGCCGAGGGATCGGGGATGAGCAGTTCTTC
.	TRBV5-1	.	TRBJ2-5	CASSLLSLETQYF	TGCGCCAGCAGCTTGTTGAGTTTGGAGACCCAGTACTTC
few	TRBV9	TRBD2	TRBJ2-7	CASSVGTSVLLHEQYF	TGTGCCAGCAGCGTAGGGACTAGCGTCCTTTTGCACGAGCAGTACTTC
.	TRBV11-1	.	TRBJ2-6	CASSSLGTGANVLTF	TGTGCCAGCAGCTCGCTGGGGACCGGGGCCAACGTCCTGACTTTC
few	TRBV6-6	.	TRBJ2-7	CASNWLGYEQYF	TGTGCCAGCAATTGGTTAGGGTACGAGCAGTACTTC
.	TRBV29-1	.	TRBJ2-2	CSVDSDFTGELFF	TGCAGCGTTGACTCGGACTTCACCGGGGAGCTGTTTTTT
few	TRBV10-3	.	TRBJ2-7	CAISESEGENEQYF	TGTGCCATCAGTGAGTCCGAGGGGGAGAACGAGCAGTACTTC
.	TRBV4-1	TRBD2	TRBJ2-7	CASSTSGLAGAYEQYF	TGCGCCAGCAGTACCTCAGGGCTAGCGGGGGCCTACGAGCAGTACTTC
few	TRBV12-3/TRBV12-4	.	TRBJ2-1	CASSSTRELTYNEQFF	TGTGCCAGCAGTTCGACCCGGGAGCTTACCTACAATGAGCAGTTCTTC
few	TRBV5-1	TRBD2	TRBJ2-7	CASSLAGQGINEQYF	TGCGCCAGCTCCCTAGCGGGCCAGGGGATCAACGAGCAGTACTTC
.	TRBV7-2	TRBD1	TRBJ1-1	CASSTGQGYTEAFF	TGTGCCAGCAGCACCGGACAGGGGTACACTGAAGCTTTCTTT
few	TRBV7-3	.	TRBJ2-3	CASSLIRLADTQYF	TGTGCCAGCAGCTTAATCCGACTAGCAGATACGCAGTATTTT
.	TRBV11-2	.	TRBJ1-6	CASSLGTPNYSPLHF	TGTGCCAGCAGCTTAGGAACCCCCAATTACTCACCCCTCCACTTT
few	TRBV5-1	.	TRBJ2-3	CASNDGESTDTQYF	TGCGCCAGCAACGACGGGGAGAGCACAGATACGCAGTATTTT
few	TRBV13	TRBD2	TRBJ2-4	CASSFGLAGDKNIQYF	TGTGCCAGCAGCTTCGGGCTAGCGGGAGACAAAAACATTCAGTACTTC
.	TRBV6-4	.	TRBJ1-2	CASSDELRGYYGYTF	TGTGCCAGCAGTGACGAGCTCAGGGGTTACTATGGCTACACCTTC
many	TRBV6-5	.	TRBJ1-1	CASRTGGEMNTEAFF	TGTGCCAGCAGGACCGGTGGGGAGATGAACACTGAAGCTTTCTTT
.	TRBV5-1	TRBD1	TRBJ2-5	CASSLGTGIQETQYF	TGCGCCAGCAGCTTAGGGACAGGCATACAAGAGACCCAGTACTTC
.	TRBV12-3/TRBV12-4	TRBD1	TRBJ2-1	CASSFDRVRTYNEQFF	TGTGCCAGCAGTTTTGACAGGGTAAGGACCTACAATGAGCAGTTCTTC
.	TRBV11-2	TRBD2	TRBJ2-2	CASSLVPSGSFDTGELFF	TGTGCCAGCAGCTTAGTCCCTAGCGGGAGTTTCGACACCGGGGAGCTGTTTTTT
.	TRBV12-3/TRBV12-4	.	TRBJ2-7	CASSYGRGFYEQYF	TGTGCCAGCAGTTATGGCAGGGGATTCTACGAGCAGTACTTC
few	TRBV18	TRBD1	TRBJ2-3	CASSPPIDRVYDTQYF	TGTGCCAGCTCACCACCGATCGACAGGGTTTATGATACGCAGTATTTT
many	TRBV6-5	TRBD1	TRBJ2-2	CASSNRGSTGELFF	TGTGCCAGCAGTAACAGGGGGAGCACCGGGGAGCTGTTTTTT
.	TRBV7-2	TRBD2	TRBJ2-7	CASSLQGLAVSYEQYF	TGTGCCAGCAGCTTACAGGGACTAGCGGTTAGCTACGAGCAGTACTTC
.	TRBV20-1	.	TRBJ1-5	CSARDRRIFNQPQHF	TGCAGTGCTAGAGATCGTCGTATCTTCAATCAGCCCCAGCATTTT
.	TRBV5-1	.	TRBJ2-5	CASSQYNWQTQYF	TGCGCCAGCAGCCAATACAACTGGCAGACCCAGTACTTC
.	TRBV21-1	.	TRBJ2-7	CASSLRTDAYEQYF	TGTGCCAGCAGCCTACGGACCGACGCCTACGAGCAGTACTTC
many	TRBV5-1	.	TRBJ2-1	CASRGGQHNEQFF	TGCGCCAGCAGGGGGGGACAACACAATGAGCAGTTCTTC
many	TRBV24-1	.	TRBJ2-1	CATATYNEQFF	TGTGCCACCGCTACTTACAATGAGCAGTTCTTC
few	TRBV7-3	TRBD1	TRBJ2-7	CASSSDRVGPYEQYF	TGTGCCAGCAGCTCGGACAGGGTGGGCCCCTACGAGCAGTACTTC
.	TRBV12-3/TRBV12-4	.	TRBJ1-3	CASRSGAASGNTIYF	TGTGCCAGCAGATCGGGCGCAGCCTCTGGAAACACCATATATTTT
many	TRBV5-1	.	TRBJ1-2	CASKRQMEGYTF	TGCGCCAGCAAACGGCAAATGGAAGGCTACACCTTC
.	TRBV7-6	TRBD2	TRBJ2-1	CASSLRRLGASGSSEQFF	TGTGCCAGCAGCTTGCGCCGCCTCGGGGCTAGCGGGAGTTCTGAGCAGTTCTTC
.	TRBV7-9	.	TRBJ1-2	CASSLEPFWGNYGYTF	TGTGCCAGCAGCTTAGAGCCCTTTTGGGGGAACTATGGCTACACCTTC
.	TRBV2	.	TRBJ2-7	CASSALQVTYEQYF	TGTGCCAGCAGTGCCCTTCAAGTGACCTACGAGCAGTACTTC
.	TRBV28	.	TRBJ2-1	CASSLVAGVHNEQFF	TGTGCCAGCAGTTTAGTTGCGGGTGTGCACAATGAGCAGTTCTTC
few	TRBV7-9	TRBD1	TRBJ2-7	CASSSWDRGLGEQYF	TGTGCCAGCAGCTCGTGGGACAGGGGGCTCGGGGAGCAGTACTTC
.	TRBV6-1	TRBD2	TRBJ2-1	CASRPGTRDSNEQFF	TGTGCCAGCAGACCCGGGACTAGAGATTCCAATGAGCAGTTCTTC
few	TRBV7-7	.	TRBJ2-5	CASSLDDVGQETQYF	TGTGCCAGCAGCTTAGACGACGTAGGACAAGAGACCCAGTACTTC
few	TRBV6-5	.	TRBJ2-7	CASSYAGSGYEQYF	TGTGCCAGCAGTTACGCAGGGTCGGGCTACGAGCAGTACTTC
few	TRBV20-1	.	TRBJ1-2	CSARTPTGPYGYTF	TGCAGTGCTAGAACGCCAACAGGTCCCTATGGCTACACCTTC
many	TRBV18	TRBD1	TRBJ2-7	CASSTGGTGGIEQYF	TGTGCCAGCTCAACAGGGGGGACAGGGGGCATCGAGCAGTACTTC
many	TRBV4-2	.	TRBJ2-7	CASSQALTPELYEQYF	TGTGCCAGCAGCCAAGCTTTGACGCCCGAGCTATACGAGCAGTACTTC